These T cell receptor beta chains were read from a single sample in a study of T cell repertoires in cytomegalovirus infection. TCRdb reanalysed the reads using MiXCR and keeps one entry per CDR3 protein. The table has roughly 200,000 distinct CDR3 sequences, 8.5% to 10% seen once. Sequenced: PBMCs. The source is a human donor in good health (CMV status not recorded). Some clones in this sample may be carry-over from other donors' samples. The conserved cysteine and the conserved F or W are not part of the CDR3 here. Each record gives: V gene, J gene, CDR3 protein.

TRBV4-2	TRBJ2-1	ASSLAEGGPYNEQF
TRBV6-1	TRBJ1-2	ASSEARDNGYT
TRBV7-8	TRBJ1-1	ASSTMTGAKNTEAF
TRBV20-1	TRBJ2-3	SARGMAVDIGFADTQY
TRBV12-3/TRBV12-4	TRBJ1-1	ASRIRGFNTEAF
TRBV6-6	TRBJ1-5	ASSVPFQGGGNQPQH
TRBV7-2	TRBJ2-7	ASSLGVGGNEQY
TRBV20-1	TRBJ2-5	SARAVPGTSGSSETQY
TRBV7-2	TRBJ1-6	ASSLERTTNSPLH
TRBV20-1	TRBJ1-1	SARVFRNALSGSPEAF
TRBV12-3/TRBV12-4	TRBJ2-1	ASSSRLAGATSYNEQF
TRBV28	TRBJ1-1	ASSLGGGLRTEAF
TRBV5-4	TRBJ2-3	ASSSKDRAPTDTQY
TRBV5-4	TRBJ2-2	ASSDLGQGNTGELF
TRBV19	TRBJ2-1	ASRGQAGHNEQF
TRBV4-3	TRBJ2-7	ASSQDLTYEQY
TRBV7-9	TRBJ2-5	ASSLPPGLAGGLGETQY
TRBV7-8	TRBJ1-2	ASSLGQGKRNYGYF
TRBV6-8	TRBJ1-2	ASSFSPPRSGGYT
TRBV19	TRBJ2-3	ASRNRGRADTQY